A single sample gave rise to the 18 T cell receptor beta chains below, sequenced in a study of shared clonotypes between healthy human individuals. CD45RO-negative, CCR7-selected cells formed the naive CD8 fraction, which excluded terminally differentiated effector memory CD45RA+ cells. The repertoire was sequenced with immunoSEQ multiplex PCR; TCRdb's copy has only in-frame clones and lacks some. The table shows approximately 840,000 clones, with roughly 96% occurring only once. The sample taken for sequencing was naive CD8+ T cells sorted from blood. Source of these receptors: a young man in good health.

CDR3 protein: CASSPPPTRDTQYF. As DNA, the CDR3 is TGTGCCAGCAGCCCCCCGCCAACAAGGGATACGCAGTATTTT. This sequence joins TRBV13 and TRBJ2-3, with unresolved D. CDR1 is PRHDT and CDR2 is FYEKMQ in the germline V gene (reference sequence). This CDR3 is built from 14 residues. Trimming took off 5 bases at V and 6 bases at J, with 15 bases between the two ends.

The chain joins TRBV4-3 to TRBJ2-7; unclear D gene. Trimming cost V 3 bases and J 7 bases, with 13 bases left between them. The CDR3 is made up of 13 amino acids. CDR1 and CDR2 (germline): LGHNA, YSLEER. The CDR3 DNA reads as TGCGCCAGCAGCCAGATCAAAGGCCGGGAGCAGTACTTC. Protein sequence: CASSQIKGREQYF.

V usage is TRBV7-2 and J usage is TRBJ2-4, with a weak D call TRBD2 (6 bases). Germline values: CDR1 SGHTA, CDR2 FQGNSA. CDR3 size: 16 residues. V was pared by 2 bases and J by 1 base, with 12 bases between. CDR3 protein: CASSLTRLEAKNIQYF. The CDR3 DNA reads TGTGCCAGCAGCTTAACCAGACTAGAGGCCAAAAACATTCAGTACTTC.

The rearrangement uses TRBV6-5 and TRBJ1-2; D is possibly TRBD1 (5 bases). The CDR3 length is 13 residues. Per the germline V gene, CDR1 is MNHEY and CDR2 is SVGAGI. V gave up 7 bases and J gave up 3 bases, with 12 bases separating them. The CDR3 sequence is CASTHGAYYGYTF. The DNA for the CDR3 is TGTGCCAGCACCCACGGGGCTTACTATGGCTACACCTTC.

This chain joins TRBV7-8 and TRBJ2-1; 7 bases align to TRBD2. V lost 4 bases, J lost 2 bases, and 5 bases stayed unmatched. Germline V gives CDR1 SGHVS, CDR2 FQNEAQ. This CDR3 spans 15 amino acids. The CDR3 sequence is CASSSSGDTYNEQFF. In nucleotides, the CDR3 is TGTGCCAGCAGCTCTAGCGGAGACACCTACAATGAGCAGTTCTTC.

The gene calls are TRBV10-3 and TRBJ1-3; D possibly corresponds to TRBD1 (6 bases). The CDR3 extends over 13 amino acids. Trimming took off 11 bases at V and 0 bases at J, with 11 bases between the two ends. CDR1 is ENHRY and CDR2 is SYGVKD in the germline V gene. The CDR3 nucleotides are TGTGCCGTCCGGACAGACTCTGGAAACACCATATATTTT. Protein product: CAVRTDSGNTIYF.

The V gene is TRBV7-9, the J gene TRBJ1-5; a weak D match, TRBD1 (5 bases). The length of the CDR3 is 15 residues. V was clipped by 0 bases and J by 5 bases, with 11 bases between them. The germline gives CDR1 SEHNR, CDR2 FQNEAQ (reference sequence). The CDR3 spells CASSLAGGADQPQHF. CDR3 nucleotide sequence: TGTGCCAGCAGCTTAGCGGGCGGGGCGGATCAGCCCCAGCATTTT.

The gene calls are TRBV28 and TRBJ2-1; no firm D call. The CDR3 contains 12 residues. The germline V gene has CDR1 MDHEN and CDR2 SYDVKM. The V end was cut by 3 bases, the J end by 5 bases, with 5 bases between. CDR3 sequence reads: CASSLVDNEQFF. For the CDR3, the DNA is TGTGCCAGCAGTTTGGTAGACAATGAGCAGTTCTTC.

This chain connects TRBV13 to TRBJ2-2, with D unresolved. The CDR3 spans 11 residues. Trimming stripped 4 bases from V and 10 bases from J, with 7 bases between. From germline, CDR1 is PRHDT and CDR2 FYEKMQ (reference sequence). CDR3 nucleotide sequence: TGTGCCAGCAGCTCGGCGGAGGAGCTGTTTTTT. Translation: CASSSAEELFF.

V gene TRBV7-9 combines with J gene TRBJ1-1; a weak D match, TRBD1 (5 bases). V was clipped by 5 bases and J by 5 bases, with 18 bases between them. Germline CDR1 and CDR2: SEHNR and FQNEAQ (reference sequence). This CDR3 has 15 residues. CDR3 sequence: CASSPGRGLLTEAFF. In nucleotides, the CDR3 is TGTGCCAGCAGCCCCGGGAGGGGACTCCTGACTGAAGCTTTCTTT. The full variable domain, its missing parts supplied by reference TRBV7-9 and TRBJ1-1, is DTGVSQNPRHKITKRGQNVTFRCDPISEHNRLYWYRQTLGQGPEFLTYFQNEAQLEKSRLLSDRFSAERPKGSFSTLEIQRTEQGDSAMYLCASSPGRGLLTEAFFGQGTRLTVV.

This clone was detected once. The V gene is TRBV5-4, the J gene TRBJ1-1; 7 nucleotides agree with TRBD1. The V segment lost 6 bases and the J segment 1 base; nucleotides outside the gene matches: 6. The germline gives CDR1 SGHNT, CDR2 YYREEE (reference sequence). The length of the CDR3 is 14 residues. Here the CDR3 reads CASKGQEQNTEAFF. The DNA for the CDR3 is TGTGCCAGCAAAGGACAGGAGCAGAACACTGAAGCTTTCTTT.

The V gene is TRBV4-1, the J gene TRBJ1-1, with 8 bases that match TRBD1. Unmatched junction bases numbered 8, after V lost 5 bases and J lost 3 bases. CDR1 and CDR2 from the germline V gene are MGHRA and YSYEKL. This CDR3 has 15 amino acids. The CDR3 region is CASSGGTGLDTEAFF. The CDR3 bases are TGCGCCAGCAGCGGTGGGACAGGATTGGACACTGAAGCTTTCTTT.

V usage is TRBV7-6 and J usage is TRBJ1-1; D remains ambiguous. Germline-derived CDR1 and CDR2 are SGHVS and FNYEAQ. V gave up 3 bases and J gave up 6 bases, with 11 bases separating them. The CDR3 is 13 amino acids. The CDR3 coding sequence is TGTGCCAGCAGCTTGGCCCCGGCGGCTGAAGCTTTCTTT. This encodes CASSLAPAAEAFF. The full variable domain, with the rest looked up from reference TRBV7-6 and TRBJ1-1, is GAGVSQSPRYKVTKRGQDVALRCDPISGHVSLYWYRQALGQGPEFLTYFNYEAQQDKSGLPNDRFSAERPEGSISTLTIQRTEQRDSAMYRCASSLAPAAEAFFGQGTRLTVV.

The chain recombines TRBV10-3 with TRBJ2-7; D not certain. The ends were cut back, 6 bases at V and 1 base at J, with 10 bases in the middle. The germline V gene has CDR1 ENHRY and CDR2 SYGVKD. There are 13 residues in the CDR3. CDR3 amino acids: CAIRLSESYEQYF. The CDR3 region has the DNA TGTGCCATCAGGTTGAGTGAATCCTACGAGCAGTACTTC.

This chain connects TRBV27 to TRBJ2-3; D remains unclear. The CDR3 consists of 14 residues. V gave up 4 bases and J gave up 0 bases, with 8 bases separating them. Germline CDR1 is MNHEY and CDR2 is SMNVEV (reference sequence). The CDR3 is CASSSLPSTDTQYF. CDR3 DNA sequence: TGTGCCAGCAGTTCGTTACCGAGCACAGATACGCAGTATTTT.

V gene TRBV29-1 combines with J gene TRBJ2-1; no firm D call. The V end was cut by 3 bases, the J end by 1 base, with 7 bases between. The CDR3 runs to 13 residues. Germline-derived CDR1 and CDR2 are SQVTM and ANQGSEA. CDR3 sequence reads: CSVDGRSYNEQFF. Written as DNA, the CDR3 is TGCAGCGTTGATGGTAGGTCCTACAATGAGCAGTTCTTC.

The chain carries TRBV6-5 and TRBJ2-7; weak D call: TRBD2 (6 bases). Germline CDR1 and CDR2: MNHEY and SVGAGI. This CDR3 comprises 14 residues. The germline V and J ends were trimmed by 3 bases and 3 bases, with 12 bases remaining between them. The CDR3 loop reads CASSYSGTFYEQYF. The CDR3 DNA is TGTGCCAGCAGTTATAGTGGGACTTTCTACGAGCAGTACTTC.

On this clone: The sample has other DNA sequences that encode this CDR3 too. The chain links TRBV9 to TRBJ1-3; a possible D gene is TRBD1 (5 bases). Germline loops: CDR1 SGDLS, CDR2 YYNGEE. V was clipped by 0 bases and J by 1 base, with 8 bases between them. The CDR3 is 15 residues long. DNA of the CDR3: TGTGCCAGCAGCGTAGACGGGGGATCTGGAAACACCATATATTTT. Its protein is CASSVDGGSGNTIYF. Together with reference TRBV9 and TRBJ1-3, the CDR3 gives the full variable domain: DSGVTQTPKHLITATGQRVTLRCSPRSGDLSVYWYQQSLDQGLQFLIQYYNGEERAKGNILERFSAQQFPDLHSELNLSSLELGDSALYFCASSVDGGSGNTIYFGEGSWLTVV.